This paragraph covers one T cell receptor (beta chain) sequence. Its antigen is not identified. This sample was included in a study of T cell responses to AZD1222 COVID-19 vaccine. The data were produced by immunoSEQ multiplex PCR, yet TCRdb's version contains in-frame clones alone and is incomplete. The table includes some 56,000 clones, approximately 85% detected once. Trimming left V 2 bases short and J 7 bases short, with 8 bases between. The CDR3 runs to 13 residues. CDR1 is LNHNV and CDR2 is YYDKDF in the germline V gene (reference sequence). Regarding the study as a whole: Donors, mostly white British, included more females; clonal diversity was possibly underestimated.

Sample: peripheral blood, taken on day 0 of AZD1222 vaccination. This TCR was recovered from an adult in good health. The chain recombines TRBV15 with TRBJ1-4; D is unclear. In nucleotides, the CDR3 is TGTGCCACCAGCAGACGCTCTGGTGAAAAACTGTTTTTT. This encodes CATSRRSGEKLFF.